Included here is one TCR beta chain sequence, with context. Germline loops: CDR1 DFQATT, CDR2 SNEGSKA (reference sequence). V lost 3 bases to trimming and J lost 8 bases, with 13 bases between them. This CDR3 has 12 residues. Sequencing used immunoSEQ multiplex PCR; TCRdb keeps in-frame clones, though not all of them. The repertoire includes 380,000 or so clones, roughly nine tenths of them detected once, and around 6.4% sits in the top ten. This sample was included in a study of Ad26.COV2.S vaccination and SARS-CoV-2 variants. Treatment indicated: 15 to 20 received Ad26.COV2.S at low or high dose, single or two shots; several received placebo; per-sample allocation not given. Sampling took place 63 days after the first vaccine or placebo injection.

The sequence came from a person aged 18-60 years who received the Ad26.COV2.S COVID-19 vaccine or a placebo. V is TRBV20-1 and J is TRBJ1-2; D is unclear. Sequenced material: peripheral blood, taken in a trial of Ad26.COV2.S vaccine versus placebo. CDR3 bases: TGCAGTGCTAGTAAGACATTATCCGGCTACACCTTC. It yields the protein CSASKTLSGYTF.